One and the same sample provided the 21 T cell receptor beta chains below, sequenced in a study of beta chain features in type 1 diabetes. TCRB transcripts that were expressed got sequenced, as all of the isolated RNA had been reverse transcribed. TCRdb's copy holds only in-frame clones and misses some; the assay was immunoSEQ multiplex PCR. Of hundreds of thousands of clones listed, around 65% are singletons. Sequences were obtained from naive CD4+ T cells from blood. The origin of the receptors is a man aged 25 to 40 in good health.

V usage is TRBV25-1 and J usage is TRBJ2-5, with TRBD2 matching over 7 bases. CDR1 and CDR2 from the germline V gene are MGHDK and SYGVNS. The CDR3 runs 14 residues. J was trimmed by 1 base and V by 3 bases; bases with no gene match: 2. CDR3 DNA: TGTGCCAGCAGTGATCCTAGCGGCCAAGAGACCCAGTACTTC. Translated: CASSDPSGQETQYF. The variable domain in full, completed from reference TRBV25-1 and TRBJ2-5, reads EADIYQTPRYLVIGTGKKITLECSQTMGHDKMYWYQQDPGMELHLIHYSYGVNSTEKGDLSSESTVSRIRTEHFPLTLESARPSHTSQYLCASSDPSGQETQYFGPGTRLLVL.

The rearrangement links TRBV29-1 to TRBJ1-4; no reliable D call. The germline V gene has CDR1 SQVTM and CDR2 ANQGSEA. The V and J ends lost 7 bases and 6 bases respectively, with 15 bases between them. The CDR3 has 13 residues. The CDR3 loop is CSAAPAEDEKLFF. In DNA, the CDR3 is TGCAGCGCCGCGCCGGCGGAGGATGAAAAACTGTTTTTT.

The sample holds a few counts of this clone. This chain connects TRBV7-2 to TRBJ2-2; D gene uncertain. V lost 4 bases and J 3 bases, leaving 3 bases between the germline ends. The CDR3 spans 12 residues. Germline CDR1 reads SGHTA; CDR2 reads FQGNSA. The CDR3 protein is CASSSHTGELFF. CDR3 DNA sequence: TGTGCCAGCAGCTCCCACACCGGGGAGCTGTTTTTT.

V gene TRBV4-2 combines with J gene TRBJ2-3, with TRBD2 matching over 10 bases. This CDR3 has 15 amino acids. Germline lookup yields CDR1 LGHNA and CDR2 YNFKEQ. The ends lost 5 bases at V and 6 bases at J; junction bases unmatched: 8. The CDR3 nucleotides are TGTGCCAGCAGCACTAGCGGGGCTTTCGGGGATACGCAGTATTTT. Its protein is CASSTSGAFGDTQYF.

The chain joins TRBV6-6 to TRBJ1-6; TRBD1 is a possible D gene (6 bases). CDR3 length: 13 amino acids. CDR1 is MNHNY, CDR2 SVGAGI, per germline (reference sequence). The CDR3 sequence is CGSVRGANSPLHF. The CDR3 nucleotides read TGTGGGAGCGTCAGGGGAGCCAATTCACCCCTCCACTTT.

The chain uses TRBV30 and TRBJ2-1, with 8 bases fitting TRBD2. V was clipped by 7 bases and J by 0 bases; unmatched bases: 2. CDR3 length: 13 residues. Germline CDR1 is GTSNPN and CDR2 is SVGIG (reference sequence). This chain's CDR3 is CALSGSSYNEQFF. As DNA, the CDR3 is TGTGCCTTAAGCGGGAGCTCCTACAATGAGCAGTTCTTC.

About this clone: The sample has other DNA sequences that encode this CDR3 too. The chain recombines TRBV14 with TRBJ2-1; D remains unclear. Germline V gives CDR1 SGHDN, CDR2 FVKESK. V gave up 2 bases and J gave up 7 bases, with 3 bases separating them. The length of the CDR3 is 11 residues. The CDR3 bases are TGTGCCAGCAGCCAAAGAAATGAGCAGTTCTTC. Protein sequence: CASSQRNEQFF.

The chain links TRBV9 to TRBJ2-4; TRBD1 matches at 9 bases. Germline V CDR1 and CDR2: SGDLS, YYNGEE. CDR3 length: 15 amino acids. V lost 1 base to trimming and J lost 6 bases; unmatched junction nucleotides: 5. Written as DNA, the CDR3 is TGTGCCAGCAGCGTATTATCGGGACAGGGAAACATTCAGTACTTC. Translating it yields CASSVLSGQGNIQYF.

The genes are TRBV20-1 and TRBJ1-2; unclear D gene. The CDR3 is made up of 11 amino acids. V was shortened by 6 bases and J by 4 bases, with 9 bases between the two germline ends. CDR1 is DFQATT, CDR2 SNEGSKA, per germline (reference sequence). CDR3 DNA: TGCAGTGCGGTTCTAGCCTATGGCTACACCTTC. Translating gives CSAVLAYGYTF.

The chain carries TRBV5-4 and TRBJ2-1; D remains unclear. The CDR3 covers 15 residues. The germline V gene has CDR1 SGHNT and CDR2 YYREEE (reference sequence). Trimming removed 1 base at V and 4 bases at J, with 12 bases between. The CDR3 region is CASSLKGGPYNEQFF. The CDR3 DNA is TGTGCCAGCAGCTTGAAGGGCGGACCATACAATGAGCAGTTCTTC.

The chain is built from TRBV11-2 and TRBJ2-1; 8 nucleotides align to TRBD1. This CDR3 contains 17 residues. The germline V gene encodes CDR1 SGHAT and CDR2 FQNNGV. The V and J ends lost 5 bases and 1 base, in that order; junction bases with no gene match: 10. Here the CDR3 DNA reads TGTGCCAGCAGCCGAACAGGGACAGGCCTTTCCTACAATGAGCAGTTCTTC. Amino acid sequence: CASSRTGTGLSYNEQFF.

The rearrangement links TRBV4-3 to TRBJ2-7; tentatively, D is TRBD1 (6 bases). This CDR3 has 16 amino acids. With 0 bases removed from V and 7 bases from J, the gap between germline ends came to 19 bases. CDR1 LGHNA and CDR2 YSLEER come from the germline V gene. The CDR3 bases are TGCGCCAGCAGCCAAGATCTGTCCAGGCTCAGGGGAGAGCAGTACTTC. This codes for CASSQDLSRLRGEQYF.

The chain carries TRBV13 and TRBJ2-3; no clear D. CDR1 PRHDT and CDR2 FYEKMQ come from the germline V gene (reference sequence). V was pared by 8 bases and J by 0 bases, with 9 bases between. This CDR3 contains 13 residues. CDR3 DNA: TGTGCCAGCTGCCTGGGTAGCACAGATACGCAGTATTTT. Translating it yields CASCLGSTDTQYF.

This chain joins TRBV30 and TRBJ2-5; tentatively, D is TRBD1 or TRBD2 (6 bases each). Germline loops: CDR1 GTSNPN, CDR2 SVGIG (reference sequence). The CDR3 extends over 13 amino acids. Trimming removed 3 bases at V and 9 bases at J, with 17 bases between. CDR3 sequence (DNA): TGTGCCTGGAGCCTTGGACCGGGGGCGGCCCAGTACTTC. This encodes CAWSLGPGAAQYF. Combining the CDR3 with reference TRBV30 and TRBJ2-5 gives the whole variable domain SQTIHQWPATLVQPVGSPLSLECTVEGTSNPNLYWYRQAAGRGLQLLFYSVGIGQISSEVPQNLSASRPQDRQFILSSKKLLLSDSGFYLCAWSLGPGAAQYFGPGTRLLVL.

For the CDR3, the DNA is TGTGCCAGCAGCTTGGAGGCGGGAACCTACCGCGGCGATACGCAGTATTTT. Translation: CASSLEAGTYRGDTQYF. V and J are TRBV5-4 and TRBJ2-3, with D possibly being TRBD2 (6 bases). Deletions cut 0 bases from V and 6 bases from J, with 20 bases between. The CDR3 is made up of 17 amino acids. Germline V gene data show CDR1 as SGHNT and CDR2 as YYREEE (reference sequence).

The chain uses TRBV30 and TRBJ2-7; a weak D match, TRBD1 (6 bases). The CDR3 is made up of 14 amino acids. Germline V gene data show CDR1 as GTSNPN and CDR2 as SVGIG (reference sequence). V lost 4 bases to trimming and J lost 4 bases, with 17 bases between them. The chain's CDR3 is CAWNGRDTSYEQYF. The CDR3 coding sequence is TGTGCCTGGAACGGCCGGGACACATCTTACGAGCAGTACTTC.

On this clone itself: The same CDR3 also results from other DNA sequences found in this sample. The gene calls are TRBV9 and TRBJ2-5, with no clear D. From germline, CDR1 is SGDLS and CDR2 YYNGEE. The V gene lost 5 bases and the J gene lost 2 bases, with 4 bases spanning the gap. The CDR3 sequence is 11 residues long. CDR3 sequence (DNA): TGTGCCAGCAGTGATCAAGAGACCCAGTACTTC. It specifies CASSDQETQYF.

The chain has TRBV30 and TRBJ1-2, with a tentative D call TRBD1 (6 bases). The germline gives CDR1 GTSNPN, CDR2 SVGIG (reference sequence). This CDR3 region has 14 residues. The germline V and J ends were trimmed by 3 bases and 0 bases, with 11 bases remaining between them. The chain's CDR3 is CAWSPGHSNYGYTF. DNA of the CDR3: TGTGCCTGGAGCCCGGGACATTCTAACTATGGCTACACCTTC.

This chain joins TRBV5-4 and TRBJ2-3; 10 bases line up with TRBD2. Unmatched junction bases numbered 10, after V lost 2 bases and J lost 4 bases. The length of the CDR3 is 17 residues. In germline, CDR1 is SGHNT, CDR2 YYREEE (reference sequence). CDR3 residues: CASSFPRLAGDPDTQYF. CDR3 nucleotide sequence: TGTGCCAGCAGCTTTCCCCGGCTAGCGGGGGACCCAGATACGCAGTATTTT.

The chain joins TRBV5-4 to TRBJ2-6; 7 nucleotides agree with TRBD1. Germline CDR1 reads SGHNT; CDR2 reads YYREEE (reference sequence). The CDR3 spans 14 residues. The junction had 3 bases not matched to a gene; V was cut back by 3 bases and J by 6 bases. Here the CDR3 reads CASSSTGEANVLTF. The DNA for the CDR3 is TGTGCCAGCAGCTCTACAGGGGAGGCCAACGTCCTGACTTTC. Combining the CDR3 with reference TRBV5-4 and TRBJ2-6 gives the whole variable domain ETGVTQSPTHLIKTRGQQVTLRCSSQSGHNTVSWYQQALGQGPQFIFQYYREEENGRGNFPPRFSGLQFPNYSSELNVNALELDDSALYLCASSSTGEANVLTFGAGSRLTVL.

The chain has TRBV29-1 and TRBJ2-7; tentatively, D is TRBD1 (5 bases). The germline V gene encodes CDR1 SQVTM and CDR2 ANQGSEA. Trimming shortened V by 7 bases and J by 5 bases, and 15 bases separated the two germline ends. This CDR3 comprises 12 residues. The CDR3 DNA reads TGCAGCGGTAGGGGTCAACGGAACGAGCAGTACTTC. It translates to CSGRGQRNEQYF.